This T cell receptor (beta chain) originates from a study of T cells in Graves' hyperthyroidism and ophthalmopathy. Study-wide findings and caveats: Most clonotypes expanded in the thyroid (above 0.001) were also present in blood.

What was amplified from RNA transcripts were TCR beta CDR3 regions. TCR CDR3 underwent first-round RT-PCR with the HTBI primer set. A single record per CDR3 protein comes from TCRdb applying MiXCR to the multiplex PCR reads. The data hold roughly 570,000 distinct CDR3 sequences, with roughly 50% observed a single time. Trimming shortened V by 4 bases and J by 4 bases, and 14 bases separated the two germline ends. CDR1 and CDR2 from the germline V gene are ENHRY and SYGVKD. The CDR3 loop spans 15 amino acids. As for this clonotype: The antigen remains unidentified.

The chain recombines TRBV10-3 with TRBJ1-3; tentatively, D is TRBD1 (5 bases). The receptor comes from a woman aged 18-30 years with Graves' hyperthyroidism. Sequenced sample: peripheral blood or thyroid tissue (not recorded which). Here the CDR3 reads CAISGGLAGGNTIYF. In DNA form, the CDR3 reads TGTGCCATCAGTGGGGGACTAGCGGGAGGAAACACCATATATTTT.